This T cell receptor beta chain derives from a study of cytomegalovirus exposure and HLA in healthy donors (dated by TCRdb to about 2017). About the full investigation: An earlier analysis of approximately 640 of the donors reported about 250 Gb of sequence data and 100 million to 140 million unique TCR beta sequences from 150 million to 200 million T cells. About 280 gigabases of sequencing data and tens of millions of unique TCR sequences made up an early release that covered under 750 HLA-typed donors. Of the 300 to 500 genotyped donors, roughly 76% were placed in the genetic ancestry cluster associated with self-reported Caucasian donors. The study was designed to test whether signatures of past pathogen exposure could be identified by cataloging public T cell receptors. Using immunosequencing, the study profiled T cell repertoires from roughly 650 subjects and related those repertoires to cytomegalovirus serostatus. A separate validation cohort of some 130 different subjects was used in addition to the approximately 700-subject first cohort. To predict cytomegalovirus infection status, the study brought together high-throughput TCR immunosequencing, statistical association of individual TCRs with disease status, and machine learning. In a later analysis, previously published TCR beta repertoires from 550 to 700 donors were re-analyzed and high-resolution HLA genotyping was added so that TCR occurrence patterns could be studied. In the later analysis, no new phenotypic data were used to find candidate immune exposures; instead, reliance was placed on TCR beta sequences and their occurrence across donors. In an earlier analysis of over 550 of the donors, high-throughput TCR beta sequencing was used to judge whether each TCR beta V gene segment behaved as functional or pseudogenic. Donor age, sex, ethnicity and CMV serostatus were collected together with the repertoire data. Genome-wide SNP genotypes for about 55% of the 666 donors were used in a later genetic analysis, which treated that subset as a discovery cohort. Every repertoire in the discovery cohort had been generated on one and the same sequencing platform. Both class I and class II loci were covered by HLA typing, at four-digit resolution. The number of donors typed differed by locus, with about 629-640 for A, B, C, DRB1 and DQB1, around 520 for DQA1, over 600 for DPA1, and around 460 for DPB1. Because of strong linkage in the cohort, four to six DR-DQ haplotypes were treated as single units for association and clustering. On average, over 200,000 unique TCR beta nucleotide sequences were sequenced per donor among some 430 genotyped donors of the cohort, with approximately 18% of those sequences being non-productive.

The cohort was made up of 666 healthy bone marrow donors. At the time of sampling, all cohort members were nominally healthy, though unrecorded immune exposures were likely present. The donor tested CMV seropositive and was one of the 289 seropositive cohort members. A peripheral blood sample was collected from each donor, and TCR beta sequencing was performed on peripheral blood mononuclear cells. The Qiagen DNeasy Blood Extraction Kit was used to extract genomic DNA from the blood cell samples. CDR1 is given as SEHNR and CDR2 as FQNEAQ, both from the germline V gene (reference sequence). The CDR3 numbers 15 residues from cysteine through phenylalanine. Only the CDR3 part of the read is kept: 45 bases, read in frame from the first base. Clipping removes 4 bases from V and 5 bases from J, with 7 as the unmatched junction base count. In regard to this clone: This receptor's antigen is unknown. No base qualities exist here, and no much larger clone lies one base off it.

The library came from the immunoSEQ multiplex PCR assay. The multiplex PCR relied on a mix of 60 forward primers for TCR Vbeta segments and 13 reverse primers for TCR Jbeta segments. Amplification of the CDR3 region of rearranged TCR beta genes was performed with a multiplex PCR assay on genomic DNA. The Illumina HiSeq System was used to sequence the amplified TCR beta libraries as 87-base-pair reads. As for the original processing: Across the 600 to 700 repertoires, a later analysis counted around 80 million unique TCR beta chains, 9 million to 14 million of which were shared by at least two donors. Raw reads were error-corrected and collapsed into unique sequences by a nearest-neighbor algorithm in which closely related sequences were merged to remove PCR and sequencing errors. Alignment of CDR3 sequences to IMGT reference sequences was used to assign V, D and J gene segments. Each retained sequence needed at least a six-nucleotide match to both a V gene segment and a J gene segment. Rearrangements were called productive when the CDR3 lacked stop codons and stayed in frame with V and J; all others were non-productive. Following IMGT convention, CDR3 was defined as the stretch from the second conserved V-encoded cysteine to the conserved J-encoded phenylalanine. Sequences without an unambiguous match to a single V gene segment were excluded from the earlier analysis of a few hundred of the donors. In an earlier analysis of a few hundred of the donors, V segments were called functional above 56.7% productive rearrangements and were called segregating when the between-donor standard deviation exceeded 5%. To diagnose cytomegalovirus status from the catalog of TCR beta chain sequences, a statistical classification framework was built. In a later analysis, TCR nucleotide sequences were compared against IMGT/GENE-DB human TR gene sequences so that V and J genes could be assigned. A later analysis assigned CDR3 sequences and most-parsimonious VDJ recombination scenarios with the TCRdist pipeline. A later analysis defined each TCR beta chain by its CDR3 amino acid sequence plus V-gene family, and excluded reads lacking a unique V-gene family. In a later analysis, 450 to 600 highly shared, low-generation-probability nucleotide sequences were removed to address suspected cross-contamination and a sequencing artifact. In a later analysis, a clonal expansion index was calculated for each public chain from normalized within-repertoire ranks of inferred template counts. In a later analysis, generation probabilities were computed with a VDJ recombination model fitted to out-of-frame rearrangements, and the resulting probabilities were checked against IGoR. A later analysis scored TCR-TCR, TCR-HLA and TCR-CMV co-occurrence with hypergeometric tests, applying a repertoire-size bias correction to TCR pairs. False discovery rates were estimated in a later analysis by permuting HLA or CMV assignments 20 times. In a later analysis, co-occurring TCRs were grouped with DBSCAN, and TCRdist sequence similarity was added when clustering was performed within HLA-allele-positive subsets. Repertoires with fewer than 30,000 or more than 120,000 public chains were left out of co-occurrence clustering, as were five repertoires with anomalous nucleotide sharing. The table comes from immuneACCESS by way of TCRdb, which keeps in-frame sequences with V and J called. Part of the clones is missing from these tables; in studies checked, under half for an unresolved V gene and the rest for unknown reasons. That table is the source of V, J and clone size, and D and trimming were worked out from the DNA. The sample table contains 250,000 or so clones; only one count was recorded for over 70% of them. The top ten clones comprise 7% to 9% of the sample.

General findings and caveats noted by the study authors: Across donors, most TCR sequences were observed very rarely, whereas some public TCRs were present in many individuals. Some IMGT-functional V segments, including TRBV6-2 and TRBV6-3, could not be distinguished by the 87-base-pair reads and were therefore excluded. Presence/absence analyses assumed roughly uniform sequencing depth across donors, an assumption that may not hold. A further reported finding was that TCR beta sequences accurately predicted the HLA-A and HLA-B alleles for most subjects in the first cohort. An earlier analysis of approximately 500 of the donors showed that most TCR beta V segments appeared in productive rearrangements either about 90% or about 30% of the time, which broadly matched IMGT annotations. The study gave a list of more than 150 TCR beta chains associated with cytomegalovirus. According to a later genetic analysis, donors in an Asian-associated ancestry cluster had fewer N-insertions in productive TCRs than the approximately 700-donor mean. The authors suggested that the approach could potentially be extended to other disease states and immunological phenotypes. The classifier was reported to diagnose cytomegalovirus status with high specificity and sensitivity in both the original and validation cohorts. The earlier analysis of some 560 of the donors excluded some 15 rarely observed V segments, including chromosome 9 orphons, because counts were too low. A later analysis found that HLA-associated TCR beta chains were more clonally expanded and had lower generation probabilities than equally common non-associated chains. A few of the identified cytomegalovirus-associated TCR beta chains were confirmed in vitro to be specific for cytomegalovirus antigens. A later analysis found that TCR association rates varied across HLA loci, with DRB1 alleles showing the most associated TCRs and HLA-C alleles the fewest. This cohort had only TCR beta chains sequenced, and the lack of alpha or paired-chain data limited which features could be detected. A later analysis associated 17,000 or so TCR beta sequences with specific HLA alleles at a false discovery rate of 0.05. In a later analysis, several top co-occurrence clusters were reported to appear linked to parvovirus B19, influenza, CMV and Epstein-Barr virus. Because some donors lacked HLA typing at each locus, the association tests relied only on the typed subset. When HLA alleles, especially DR and DQ, strongly co-occurred, TCR associations were difficult to assign to individual alleles. A later genetic analysis associated a missense DCLRE1C variant with V-gene and J-gene trimming of TCR beta chains, and an independent cohort replicated the association. Immune exposure information for the cohort was limited to CMV serostatus. A cluster of highly shared sequence variants was judged likely to be a technical artifact of the sequencing pipeline. Linkage disequilibrium might explain the correlated functional status among segregating V segments, but an unknown experimental factor could not be excluded. A later analysis found that most CMV-associated TCR beta chains appeared HLA-restricted, with HLA associations seemingly driven largely by CMV exposure.

The sequenced sample was PBMCs. This TCR was sampled from a woman aged 55-70 years in good health and CMV-seropositive. This sequence uses TRBV7-9 and TRBJ1-5, and TRBD1 aligns with 8 junction nucleotides. The DNA reads TGTGCCAGCAGCTATGGACAGGGCATAGATCAGCCCCAGCATTTT. It translates to CASSYGQGIDQPQHF.